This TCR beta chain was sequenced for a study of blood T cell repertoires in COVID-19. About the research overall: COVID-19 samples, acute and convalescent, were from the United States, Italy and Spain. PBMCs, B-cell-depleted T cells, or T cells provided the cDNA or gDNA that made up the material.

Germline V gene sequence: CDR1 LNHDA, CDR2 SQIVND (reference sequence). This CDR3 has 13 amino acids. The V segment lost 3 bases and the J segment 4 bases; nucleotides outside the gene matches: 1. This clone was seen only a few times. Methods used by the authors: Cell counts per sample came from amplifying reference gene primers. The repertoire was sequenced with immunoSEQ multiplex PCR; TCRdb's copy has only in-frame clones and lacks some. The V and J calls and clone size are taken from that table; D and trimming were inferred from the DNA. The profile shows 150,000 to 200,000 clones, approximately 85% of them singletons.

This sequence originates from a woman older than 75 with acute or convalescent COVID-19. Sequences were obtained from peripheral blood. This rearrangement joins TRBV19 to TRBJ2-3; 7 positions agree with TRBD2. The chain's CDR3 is CASSIRGADTQYF. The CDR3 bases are TGTGCCAGTAGTATCCGGGGGGCAGATACGCAGTATTTT.